These T cell receptor beta chains were read from a single sample in a study of blood T cell repertoires in COVID-19. Repertoires were generated with immunoSEQ multiplex PCR, while TCRdb's copy carries only in-frame clones and drops some. The sample includes 95,000 to 150,000 clones, roughly 85% of them seen just once. The specimen sequenced was peripheral blood. Every receptor here comes from a middle-aged man with acute or convalescent COVID-19. CDR3s include the opening cysteine and the closing phenylalanine or tryptophan.

CDR3 protein: CAWSWSEKLFF; V gene: TRBV30
CDR3 protein: CASRDRGLTDTQYF; V gene: TRBV6-6
CDR3 protein: CASSQGVAASTGELFF; V gene: TRBV4-2
CDR3 protein: CASSTFGTTKETQYF; V gene: TRBV9
CDR3 protein: CASSRSGGAHNEQFF; V gene: TRBV7-8
CDR3 protein: CASTGTTGRTQYF; V gene: TRBV2
CDR3 protein: CAVRKGDPRSPLHF; V gene: TRBV6-5
CDR3 protein: CASSFGAAIRTEAFF; V gene: TRBV27
CDR3 protein: CAQGRVDSEAFF; V gene: TRBV9
CDR3 protein: CASSKADRGREKLFF; V gene: TRBV5-1
CDR3 protein: CASSSSLGTGSLSSYNEQFF; V gene: TRBV5-1
CDR3 protein: CASGLTPGGSHEKLFF; V gene: TRBV12-5
CDR3 protein: CAWSPTGITNYGYTF; V gene: TRBV30
CDR3 protein: CASGAEEGTQYF; V gene: TRBV11-2
CDR3 protein: CAWSVRGSYNEQFF; V gene: TRBV30
CDR3 protein: CASSLGLARTSSYNEQFF; V gene: TRBV11-3
CDR3 protein: CASSRDLSPNQPQHF; V gene: TRBV27
CDR3 protein: CASSLGENTEAFF; V gene: TRBV12-3/TRBV12-4
CDR3 protein: CASSFPGVNTEAFF; V gene: TRBV19
CDR3 protein: CASREESYNSPLHF; V gene: TRBV6-4
CDR3 protein: CASSQADRTGYTF; V gene: TRBV3-1/TRBV3-2
CDR3 protein: CASSYLAPFAEAFF; V gene: TRBV6-2/TRBV6-3
CDR3 protein: CASSARTGTGGNQPQHF; V gene: TRBV2
CDR3 protein: CASSIVFGQGAATNYGYTF; V gene: TRBV19
CDR3 protein: CASSPWTESYGYTF; V gene: TRBV6-5
CDR3 protein: CASSQYILSGGPEAFF; V gene: TRBV3-1/TRBV3-2
CDR3 protein: CASSAGTHFEAFF; V gene: TRBV12-3/TRBV12-4
CDR3 protein: CASTKTSGGISYNEQFF; V gene: TRBV11-2
CDR3 protein: CASSLAQGSTGELFF; V gene: TRBV5-1
CDR3 protein: CASSLEVVSREKLFF; V gene: TRBV3-1/TRBV3-2
CDR3 protein: CASSDGTSYEQYF; V gene: TRBV6-4
CDR3 protein: CAWRRGQIILASGGYTF; V gene: TRBV30
CDR3 protein: CAWTRTGGIDEQFF; V gene: TRBV30
CDR3 protein: CASSQQGSTDTQYF; V gene: TRBV7-9
CDR3 protein: CASTKGQKKLFF; V gene: TRBV2
CDR3 protein: CASSLEGGTGPSYTF; V gene: TRBV5-6
CDR3 protein: CASSPTATGGGDEQYF; V gene: TRBV9
CDR3 protein: CASSISRVSAPLHF; V gene: TRBV6-4
CDR3 protein: CASSGSGTANEKLFF; V gene: TRBV7-2
CDR3 protein: CASSPRTSGSSGQFF; V gene: TRBV9
CDR3 protein: CASSQRTSATDTQYF; V gene: TRBV4-3
CDR3 protein: CASSGTGKNFEAFF; V gene: TRBV18
CDR3 protein: CASSLGTSGIVPYNEQFF; V gene: TRBV27
CDR3 protein: CASSLSTGVLNYGYTF; V gene: TRBV11-2
CDR3 protein: CASRAGGPTDTQYF; V gene: TRBV3-1/TRBV3-2
CDR3 protein: CASSRGVTGELFF; V gene: TRBV5-4
CDR3 protein: CASSTTGTSDSPLHF; V gene: TRBV4-1
CDR3 protein: CASRAGPEAFF; V gene: TRBV19